This TCR beta chain was found in a study of PD-1 blockade in classical Hodgkin lymphoma. Study-wide points: Newly diagnosed patients were reported to start with lower TCR diversity than healthy donors.

Note on this clone: Its antigen is unknown.

Libraries were prepared by immunoSEQ multiplex PCR; TCRdb keeps only in-frame clonotypes and omits some of them. The data show around 13,000 clones, around four fifths seen once. Each patient experienced a relapse that followed autologous stem cell transplantation, and brentuximab vedotin exposure varied. Sequencing was performed on peripheral blood mononuclear cells (PBMCs), taken before the second cycle of nivolumab. This clonotype originated in a human donor with classical Hodgkin lymphoma.

CDR3 nucleotides: TGTGCCAGCAGTTACTCCGGACAGGGGGCCCACGAGCAGTACTTC. Translating gives CASSYSGQGAHEQYF. This chain connects TRBV6-5 to TRBJ2-7, with 11 bases that match TRBD1. Germline V CDR1 and CDR2: MNHEY, SVGAGI. The CDR3 is made up of 15 amino acids. The V gene end was trimmed by 0 bases and the J gene end by 5 bases; junction bases not matched to a gene: 3.